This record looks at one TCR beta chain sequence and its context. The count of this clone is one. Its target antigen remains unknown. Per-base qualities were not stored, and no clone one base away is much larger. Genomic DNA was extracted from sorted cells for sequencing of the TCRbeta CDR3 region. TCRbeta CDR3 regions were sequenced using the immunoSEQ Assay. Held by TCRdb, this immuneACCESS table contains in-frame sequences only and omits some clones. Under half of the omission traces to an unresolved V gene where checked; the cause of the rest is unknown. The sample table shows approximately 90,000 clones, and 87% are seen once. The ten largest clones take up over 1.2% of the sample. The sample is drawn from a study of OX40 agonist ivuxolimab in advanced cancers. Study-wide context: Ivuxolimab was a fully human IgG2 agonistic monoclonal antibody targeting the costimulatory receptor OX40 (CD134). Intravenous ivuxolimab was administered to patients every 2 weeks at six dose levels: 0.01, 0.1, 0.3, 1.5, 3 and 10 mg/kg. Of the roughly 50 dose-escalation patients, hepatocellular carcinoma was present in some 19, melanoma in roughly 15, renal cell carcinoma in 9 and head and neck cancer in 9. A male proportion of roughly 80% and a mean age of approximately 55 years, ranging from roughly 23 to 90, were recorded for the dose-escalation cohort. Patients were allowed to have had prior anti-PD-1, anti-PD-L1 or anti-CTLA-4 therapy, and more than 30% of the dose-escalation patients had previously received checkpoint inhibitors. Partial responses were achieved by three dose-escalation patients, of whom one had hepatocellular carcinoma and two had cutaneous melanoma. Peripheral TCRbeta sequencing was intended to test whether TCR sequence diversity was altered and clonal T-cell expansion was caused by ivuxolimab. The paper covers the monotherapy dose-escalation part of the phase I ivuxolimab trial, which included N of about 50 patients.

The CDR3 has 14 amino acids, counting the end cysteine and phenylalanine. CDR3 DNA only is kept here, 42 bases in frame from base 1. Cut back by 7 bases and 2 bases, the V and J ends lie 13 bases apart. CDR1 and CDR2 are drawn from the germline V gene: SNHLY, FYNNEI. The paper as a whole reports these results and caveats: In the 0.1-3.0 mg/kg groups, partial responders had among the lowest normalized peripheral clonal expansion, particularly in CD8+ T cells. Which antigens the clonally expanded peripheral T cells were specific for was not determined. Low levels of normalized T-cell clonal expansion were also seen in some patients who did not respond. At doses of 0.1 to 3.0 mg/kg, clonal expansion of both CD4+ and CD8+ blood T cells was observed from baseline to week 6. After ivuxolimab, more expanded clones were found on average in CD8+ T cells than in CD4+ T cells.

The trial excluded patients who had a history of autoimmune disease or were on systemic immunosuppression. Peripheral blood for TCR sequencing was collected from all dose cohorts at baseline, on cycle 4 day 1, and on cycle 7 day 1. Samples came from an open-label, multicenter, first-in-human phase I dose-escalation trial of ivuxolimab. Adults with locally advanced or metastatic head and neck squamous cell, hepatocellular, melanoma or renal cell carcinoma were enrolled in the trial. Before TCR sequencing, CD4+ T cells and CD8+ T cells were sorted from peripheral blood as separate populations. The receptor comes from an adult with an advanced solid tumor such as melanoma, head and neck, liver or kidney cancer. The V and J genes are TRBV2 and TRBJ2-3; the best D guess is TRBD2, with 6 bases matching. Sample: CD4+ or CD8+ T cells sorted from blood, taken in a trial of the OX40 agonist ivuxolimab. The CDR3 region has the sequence CASNERAHTDTQYF. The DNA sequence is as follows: TGTGCCAGCAACGAGCGGGCCCACACAGATACGCAGTATTTT. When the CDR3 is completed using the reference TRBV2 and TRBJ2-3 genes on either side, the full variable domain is EPEVTQTPSHQVTQMGQEVILRCVPISNHLYFYWYRQILGQKVEFLVSFYNNEISEKSEIFDDQFSVERPDGSNFTLKIRSTKLEDSAMYFCASNERAHTDTQYFGPGTRLTVL.